This TCR beta chain is from a study of CD8 T cells in ankylosing spondylitis. Trimming cost V 8 bases and J 1 base, with 12 bases left between them. The CDR3 extends over 14 amino acids. The germline CDR1 and CDR2 sequences are SNHLY and FYNNEI. TCRdb re-derived calls from the 5' RACE reads in MiXCR, one entry per CDR3 protein. The table includes over 75,000 distinct CDR3 sequences, 8.5% to 9% detected once. This clonotype has a count of ten or more. This chain connects TRBV2 to TRBJ2-1; D is perhaps TRBD1 (6 bases). This TCR came from a male donor with ankylosing spondylitis or in good health (not recorded which). The specimen sequenced was blood, either unsorted or a sorted T cell fraction (not recorded which). The CDR3 DNA reads as TGTGCCAGCCGCACAGGGTCGTCCTACAATGAGCAGTTCTTC. Translated, it gives CASRTGSSYNEQFF. The variable domain in full, completed from reference TRBV2 and TRBJ2-1, reads EPEVTQTPSHQVTQMGQEVILRCVPISNHLYFYWYRQILGQKVEFLVSFYNNEISEKSEIFDDQFSVERPDGSNFTLKIRSTKLEDSAMYFCASRTGSSYNEQFFGPGTRLTVL.